This record concerns one T cell receptor (beta chain) sequence. The antigen remains unidentified. Both 60 Vbeta primers and 13 Jbeta primers went into the PCR. Generated by immunoSEQ multiplex PCR, the TCRdb table keeps only in-frame clones and is missing some. The repertoire holds roughly 120,000 clones, with around a tenth as singletons. V lost 3 bases, J lost 2 bases, and 4 bases stayed unmatched. Germline CDR1 reads GTSNPN; CDR2 reads SVGIG (reference sequence). CDR3 length: 15 amino acids. The entry originates in a study of cytomegalovirus exposure and HLA in healthy donors. General observations from the study: Fewer N-insertions than the roughly 670-donor mean were reportedly shown by an Asian-associated ancestry cluster in a later analysis. TCR beta V- and J-gene trimming, according to a later analysis, was linked to a missense DCLRE1C variant. In an earlier analysis, most TCR beta V segments were productive about 87% or about 30% of the time.

This clonotype was sampled from a man aged 25 to 40 in good health and CMV-seronegative. V usage is TRBV30 and J usage is TRBJ2-6, with 7 bases fitting TRBD1. The sample comprised PBMCs. The CDR3 loop is CAWSLTGTGANVLTF. CDR3 coding DNA: TGTGCCTGGAGCCTGACAGGGACTGGGGCCAACGTCCTGACTTTC. Using reference TRBV30 and TRBJ2-6 for the parts outside the CDR3, the full variable domain is SQTIHQWPATLVQPVGSPLSLECTVEGTSNPNLYWYRQAAGRGLQLLFYSVGIGQISSEVPQNLSASRPQDRQFILSSKKLLLSDSGFYLCAWSLTGTGANVLTFGAGSRLTVL.